This T cell receptor (beta chain) was sequenced during a study of blood T cell repertoires in COVID-19 (TCRdb year 2020). With regard to the full study: Samples from collaborators originated in the United States, Italy and Spain and spanned both the acute and convalescent phases of COVID-19. The sample metadata nearly always contained a de-identified subject ID, COVID-19 status, age in years and sex. The dataset comprised deeply sampled blood TCRbeta repertoires from subjects exposed to, actively infected with, or recovered from COVID-19. The material from the prospective study consisted of cDNA or gDNA derived from T cells, B-cell-depleted T cells, or PBMCs. The samples were drawn from two sources: the first 160 participants of the ongoing ImmuneRACE study, and 950 to 1,500 subjects contributed by 6 global collaborators. The repertoires were made available in a free public database intended to serve as a resource for research on the immune response to SARS-CoV-2. HLA class I and class II types, where available, came from metadata supplied by the sample provider rather than from assay-based typing. What the research found in general, with its limitations: Clinical and demographic metadata were provided uncurated, with the amount varying by source and participant.

TCRbeta CDR3 regions were amplified from genomic DNA using the immunoSEQ Assay, a bias-controlled multiplex PCR. Under the source paper's analysis protocol: The number of nucleated cells in each sample was estimated from the amplification of reference gene primers within the assay. Sequence reads were collapsed and filtered to measure the absolute abundance of every unique TCRbeta CDR3 rearrangement. For each sample, productive Simpson clonality was calculated as the square root of Simpson's diversity index across productive rearrangements. The clones in this table, taken by TCRdb from immuneACCESS, are in-frame only. Not every clone is retained; where verified, under half of the shortfall comes from an unresolved V gene, and the cause of the rest is unknown. Clone size and the V and J calls come from that table; the DNA yielded D and trimming. Present in this sample are 270,000 or so clones, over 80% of which were seen just once. Approximately 4% of the sample rests with the top ten.

Participants in the prospective study were enrolled through a virtual design, were aged about 18 to 90 years, and lived in about two dozen United States geographic areas. Cohort assignment in the prospective study relied on participant-reported clinical history from a screening survey and a study questionnaire. In the prospective study, whole blood, serum and a nasopharyngeal or oropharyngeal swab were collected from each participant by mobile phlebotomists. Additional blood draws and questionnaires over an approximately 2-month period could optionally be provided by prospective study participants. Before DNA extraction, blood samples from the prospective study were shipped at room temperature or frozen. CDR1 and CDR2 are drawn from the germline V gene: SNHLY, FYNNEI. The V end gives up 7 bases and the J end 1 base, leaving 4 bases in the junction not matched to a gene. Its CDR3 holds 14 amino acids, cysteine through phenylalanine. The read is trimmed to its CDR3 DNA, 42 bases read in frame from base 1.

Regarding this clone: There is no known antigen for this receptor. One base away there is no much larger clone; base qualities are not given.

This sequence uses TRBV2 and TRBJ2-7, with 10 bases aligning to TRBD2. Sequenced sample: PBMCs or T cells enriched from blood (not recorded which). The TCR comes from a woman under 40 with acute COVID-19. The CDR3: CASIRTSGSYEQYF. The DNA sequence is as follows: TGTGCCAGCATTAGGACTAGCGGTTCCTACGAGCAGTACTTC.